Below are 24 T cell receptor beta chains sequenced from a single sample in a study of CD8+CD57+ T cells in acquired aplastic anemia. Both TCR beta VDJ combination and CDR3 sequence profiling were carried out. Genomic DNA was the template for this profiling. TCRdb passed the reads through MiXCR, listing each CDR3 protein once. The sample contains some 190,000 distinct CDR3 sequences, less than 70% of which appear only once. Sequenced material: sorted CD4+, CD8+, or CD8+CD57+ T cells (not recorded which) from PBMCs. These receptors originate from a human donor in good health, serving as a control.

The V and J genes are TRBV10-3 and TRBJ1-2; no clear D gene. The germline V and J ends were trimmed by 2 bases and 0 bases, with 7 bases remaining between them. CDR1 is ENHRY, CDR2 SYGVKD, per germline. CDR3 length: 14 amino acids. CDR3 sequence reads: CAISEVPSNYGYTF. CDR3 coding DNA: TGTGCCATCAGTGAGGTTCCTTCTAACTATGGCTACACCTTC.

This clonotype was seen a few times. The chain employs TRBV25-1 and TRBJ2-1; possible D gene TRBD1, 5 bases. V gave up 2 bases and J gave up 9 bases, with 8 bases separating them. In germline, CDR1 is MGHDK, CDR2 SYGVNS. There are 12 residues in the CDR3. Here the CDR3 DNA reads TGTGCCAGCAGTGAACAGGGTTTTGAGCAGTTCTTC. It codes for CASSEQGFEQFF. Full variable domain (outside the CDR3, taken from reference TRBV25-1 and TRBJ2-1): EADIYQTPRYLVIGTGKKITLECSQTMGHDKMYWYQQDPGMELHLIHYSYGVNSTEKGDLSSESTVSRIRTEHFPLTLESARPSHTSQYLCASSEQGFEQFFGPGTRLTVL.

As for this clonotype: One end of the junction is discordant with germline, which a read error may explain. DNA for the CDR3: TGTGCCAGCAGCTTAGGACAGGGGGCGCGACGGGTCGGCTTC. Translating gives CASSLGQGARRVGF. This chain connects TRBV7-2 to TRBJ1-2; 10 bases match TRBD1. Germline V gene sequence: CDR1 SGHTA, CDR2 FQGNSA. CDR3 length: 14 amino acids.

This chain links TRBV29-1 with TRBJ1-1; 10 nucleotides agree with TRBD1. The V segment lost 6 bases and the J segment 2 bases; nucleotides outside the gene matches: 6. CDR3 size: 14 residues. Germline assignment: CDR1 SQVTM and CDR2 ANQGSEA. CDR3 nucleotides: TGCAGCGTAGTAGGACAGGGGGATAACACTGAAGCTTTCTTT. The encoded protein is CSVVGQGDNTEAFF. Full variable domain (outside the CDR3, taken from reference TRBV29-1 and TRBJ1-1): SAVISQKPSRDICQRGTSLTIQCQVDSQVTMMFWYRQQPGQSLTLIATANQGSEATYESGFVIDKFPISRPNLTFSTLTVSNMSPEDSSIYLCSVVGQGDNTEAFFGQGTRLTVV.

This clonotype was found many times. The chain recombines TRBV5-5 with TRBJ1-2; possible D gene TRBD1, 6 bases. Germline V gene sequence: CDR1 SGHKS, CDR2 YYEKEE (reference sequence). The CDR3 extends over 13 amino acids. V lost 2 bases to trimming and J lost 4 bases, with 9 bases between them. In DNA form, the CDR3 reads TGTGCCAGCAGCTTAGTAGGGGGCTATGGCTACACCTTC. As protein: CASSLVGGYGYTF.

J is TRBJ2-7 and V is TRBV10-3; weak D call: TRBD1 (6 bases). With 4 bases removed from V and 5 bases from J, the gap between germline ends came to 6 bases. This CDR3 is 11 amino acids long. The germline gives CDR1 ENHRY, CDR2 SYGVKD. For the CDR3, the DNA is TGTGCCATCAGTGGGACAGACGAGCAGTACTTC. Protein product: CAISGTDEQYF.

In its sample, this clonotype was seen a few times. The CDR3 loop reads CASSVGRTNTEAFF. The CDR3 region has the DNA TGTGCCAGCAGCGTTGGACGGACGAACACTGAAGCTTTCTTT. The chain has TRBV7-9 and TRBJ1-1; D remains ambiguous. V gave up 5 bases and J gave up 1 base, with 11 bases separating them. This CDR3 contains 14 residues. The germline V gene encodes CDR1 SEHNR and CDR2 FQNEAQ (reference sequence).

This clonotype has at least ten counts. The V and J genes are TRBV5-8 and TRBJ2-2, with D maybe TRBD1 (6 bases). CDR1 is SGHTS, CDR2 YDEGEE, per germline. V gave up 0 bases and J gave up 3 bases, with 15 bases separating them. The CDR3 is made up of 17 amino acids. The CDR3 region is CASSLAGQGPHTGELFF. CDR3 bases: TGTGCCAGCAGCTTGGCCGGGCAGGGGCCCCACACCGGGGAGCTGTTTTTT.

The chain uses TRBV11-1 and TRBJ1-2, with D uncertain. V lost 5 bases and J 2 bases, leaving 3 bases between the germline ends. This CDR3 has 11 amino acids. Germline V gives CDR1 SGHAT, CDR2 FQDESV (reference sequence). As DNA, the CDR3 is TGTGCCAGCAGCGGGAACTATGGCTACACCTTC. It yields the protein CASSGNYGYTF. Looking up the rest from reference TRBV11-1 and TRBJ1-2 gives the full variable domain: EAEVAQSPRYKITEKSQAVAFWCDPISGHATLYWYRQILGQGPELLVQFQDESVVDDSQLPKDRFSAERLKGVDSTLKIQPAELGDSAMYLCASSGNYGYTFGSGTRLTVV.

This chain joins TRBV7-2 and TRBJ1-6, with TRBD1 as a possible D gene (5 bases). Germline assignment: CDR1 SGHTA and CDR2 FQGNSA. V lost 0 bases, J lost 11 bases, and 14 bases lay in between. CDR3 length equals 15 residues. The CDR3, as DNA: TGTGCCAGCAGCTTAGCCTACGGACCAGGGACACCCCTCCACTTT. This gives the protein CASSLAYGPGTPLHF.

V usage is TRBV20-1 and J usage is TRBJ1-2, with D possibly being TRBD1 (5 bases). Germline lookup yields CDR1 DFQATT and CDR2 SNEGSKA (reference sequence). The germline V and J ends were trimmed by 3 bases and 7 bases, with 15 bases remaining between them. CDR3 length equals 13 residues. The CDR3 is CSASSPQGFGYTF. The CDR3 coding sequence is TGCAGTGCTAGTAGCCCTCAGGGTTTTGGCTACACCTTC.

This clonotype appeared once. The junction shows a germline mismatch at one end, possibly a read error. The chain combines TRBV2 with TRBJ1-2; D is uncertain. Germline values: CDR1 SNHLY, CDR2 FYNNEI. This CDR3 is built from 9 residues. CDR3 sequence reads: CASTMDYSF. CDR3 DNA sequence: TGTGCCAGCACTATGGACTACTCCTTC.

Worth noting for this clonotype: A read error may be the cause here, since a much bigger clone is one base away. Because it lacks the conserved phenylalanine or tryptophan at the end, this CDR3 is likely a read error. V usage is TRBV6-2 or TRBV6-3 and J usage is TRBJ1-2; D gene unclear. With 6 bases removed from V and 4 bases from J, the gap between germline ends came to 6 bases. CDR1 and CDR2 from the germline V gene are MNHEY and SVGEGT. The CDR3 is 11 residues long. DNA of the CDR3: TGTGCCAGCAGCGCTTCCTATGGCTACACCCTC. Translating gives CASSASYGYTL.

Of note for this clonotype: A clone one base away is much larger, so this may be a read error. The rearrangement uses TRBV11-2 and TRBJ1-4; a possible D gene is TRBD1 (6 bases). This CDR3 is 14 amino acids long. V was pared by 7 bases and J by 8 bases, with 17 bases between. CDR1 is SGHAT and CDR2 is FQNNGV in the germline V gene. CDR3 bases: TGTGCCAGCAACTTTAACAGGGATGGAGAAAAACTGTTTTTT. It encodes CASNFNRDGEKLFF.

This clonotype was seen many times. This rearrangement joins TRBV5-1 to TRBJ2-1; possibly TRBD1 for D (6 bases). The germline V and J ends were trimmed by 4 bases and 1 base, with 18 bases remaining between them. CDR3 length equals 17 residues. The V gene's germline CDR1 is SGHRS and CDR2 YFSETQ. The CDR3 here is CASSKITGTTSYNEQFF. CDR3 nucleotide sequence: TGCGCCAGCAGCAAAATCACCGGGACAACTTCCTACAATGAGCAGTTCTTC.

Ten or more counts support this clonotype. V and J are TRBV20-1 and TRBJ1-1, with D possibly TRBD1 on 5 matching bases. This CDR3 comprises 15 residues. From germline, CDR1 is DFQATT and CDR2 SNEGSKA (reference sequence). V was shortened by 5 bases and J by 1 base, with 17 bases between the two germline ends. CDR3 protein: CSAGAEQFGNTEAFF. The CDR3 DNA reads TGCAGTGCTGGGGCGGAGCAGTTCGGGAACACTGAAGCTTTCTTT.

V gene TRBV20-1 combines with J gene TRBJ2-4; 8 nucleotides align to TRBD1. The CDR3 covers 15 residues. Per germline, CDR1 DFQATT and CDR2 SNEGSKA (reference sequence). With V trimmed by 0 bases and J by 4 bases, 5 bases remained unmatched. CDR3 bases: TGCAGTGCTAGAGATTTAAGGACAGGGAAAAACATTCAGTACTTC. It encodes CSARDLRTGKNIQYF.

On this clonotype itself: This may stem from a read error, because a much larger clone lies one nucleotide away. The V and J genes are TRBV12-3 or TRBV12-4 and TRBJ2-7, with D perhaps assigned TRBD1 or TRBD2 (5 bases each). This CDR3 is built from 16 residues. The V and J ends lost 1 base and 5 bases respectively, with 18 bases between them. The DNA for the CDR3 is TGTGCCAGCAGTTTAGGTAGGGCAGGGAGACCGGACGAGCAGTACTTC. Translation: CASSLGRAGRPDEQYF.

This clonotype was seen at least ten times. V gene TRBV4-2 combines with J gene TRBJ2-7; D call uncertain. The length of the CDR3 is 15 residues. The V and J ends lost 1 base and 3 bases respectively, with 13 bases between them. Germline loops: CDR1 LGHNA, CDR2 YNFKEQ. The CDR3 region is CASSQAVGTGYEQYF. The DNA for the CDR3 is TGTGCCAGCAGCCAAGCCGTAGGTACCGGCTACGAGCAGTACTTC.

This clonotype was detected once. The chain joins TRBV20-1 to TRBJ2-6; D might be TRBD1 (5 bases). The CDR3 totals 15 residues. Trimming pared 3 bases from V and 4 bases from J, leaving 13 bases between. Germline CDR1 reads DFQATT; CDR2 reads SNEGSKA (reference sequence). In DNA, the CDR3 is TGCAGTGCTAGGGACACCCTGGGGGGGGCCAACGTCCTGACTTTC. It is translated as CSARDTLGGANVLTF.

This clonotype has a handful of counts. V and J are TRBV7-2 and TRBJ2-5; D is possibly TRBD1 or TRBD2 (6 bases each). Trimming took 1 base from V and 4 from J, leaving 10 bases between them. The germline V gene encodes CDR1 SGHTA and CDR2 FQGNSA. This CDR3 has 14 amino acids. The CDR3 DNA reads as TGTGCCAGCAGCTTAGGGGGGGCGGTAGAGACCCAGTACTTC. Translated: CASSLGGAVETQYF.

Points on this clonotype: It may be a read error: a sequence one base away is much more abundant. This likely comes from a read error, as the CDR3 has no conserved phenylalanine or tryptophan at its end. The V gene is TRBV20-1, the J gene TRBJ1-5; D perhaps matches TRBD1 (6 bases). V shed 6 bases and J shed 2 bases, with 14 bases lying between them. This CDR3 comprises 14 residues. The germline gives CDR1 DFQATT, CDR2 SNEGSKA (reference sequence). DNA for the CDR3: TGCAGTGCCGTCAGGGGCGACGGCAATCAGCCCCAGCATTCT. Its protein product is CSAVRGDGNQPQHS.

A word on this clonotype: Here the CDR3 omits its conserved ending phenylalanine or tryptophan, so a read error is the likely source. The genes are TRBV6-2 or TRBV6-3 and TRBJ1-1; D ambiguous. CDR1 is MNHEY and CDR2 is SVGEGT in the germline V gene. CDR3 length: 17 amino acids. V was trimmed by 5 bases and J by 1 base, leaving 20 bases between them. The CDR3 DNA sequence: TGTGCCAGCAGTCCAATAACCTCGTTGGGCACGAACACTGAAGCTTTCCTT. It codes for CASSPITSLGTNTEAFL.

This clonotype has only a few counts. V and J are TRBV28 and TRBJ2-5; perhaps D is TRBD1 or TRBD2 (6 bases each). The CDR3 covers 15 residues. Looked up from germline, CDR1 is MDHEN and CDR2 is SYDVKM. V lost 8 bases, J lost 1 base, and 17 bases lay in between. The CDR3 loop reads CASGGGGVLQETQYF. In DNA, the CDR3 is TGTGCCAGCGGGGGCGGCGGGGTCCTCCAAGAGACCCAGTACTTC. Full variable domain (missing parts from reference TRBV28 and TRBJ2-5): DVKVTQSSRYLVKRTGEKVFLECVQDMDHENMFWYRQDPGLGLRLIYFSYDVKMKEKGDIPEGYSVSREKKERFSLILESASTNQTSMYLCASGGGGVLQETQYFGPGTRLLVL.